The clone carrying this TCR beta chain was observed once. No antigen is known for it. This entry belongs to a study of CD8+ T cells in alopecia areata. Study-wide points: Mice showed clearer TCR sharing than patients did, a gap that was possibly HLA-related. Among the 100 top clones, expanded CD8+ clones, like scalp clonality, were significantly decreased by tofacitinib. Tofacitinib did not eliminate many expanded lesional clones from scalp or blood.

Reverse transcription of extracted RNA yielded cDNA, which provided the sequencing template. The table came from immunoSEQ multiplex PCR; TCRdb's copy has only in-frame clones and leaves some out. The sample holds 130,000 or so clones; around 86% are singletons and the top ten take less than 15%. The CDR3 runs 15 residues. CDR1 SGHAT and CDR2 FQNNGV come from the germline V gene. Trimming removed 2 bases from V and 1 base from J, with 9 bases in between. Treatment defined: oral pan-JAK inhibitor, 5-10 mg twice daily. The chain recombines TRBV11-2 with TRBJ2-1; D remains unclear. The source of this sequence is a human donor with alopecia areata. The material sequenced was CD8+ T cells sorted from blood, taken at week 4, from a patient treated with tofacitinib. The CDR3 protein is CASSLSEPSYNEQFF. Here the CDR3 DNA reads TGTGCCAGCAGCTTATCGGAACCATCCTACAATGAGCAGTTCTTC.